Listed below are T cell receptor beta chains from one sample, sequenced in a study of PD-L1 blockade in urothelial cancer. The repertoire was sequenced with immunoSEQ multiplex PCR; TCRdb's copy has only in-frame clones and lacks some. The sample shows some 89,000 clones, about 85% of them seen only once. The input for sequencing was PBMCs, taken around atezolizumab (anti-PD-L1) treatment. Receptors originate from a man between 60 and 75 years old with urothelial cancer. Each CDR3 is given with its conserved first and last residue. D genes are given only for firm matches. Expanded clones are given a class, and other clones once, few, many or no size at all.

j_call	clone_size	d_call	v_call	cdr3_nt	cdr3_aa
TRBJ2-2	.	TRBD2	TRBV18	TGTGCCAGCTCACCTAATAGAGCGGGGAGTCATGGCGGGGAGCTGTTTTTT	CASSPNRAGSHGGELFF
TRBJ1-5	.	.	TRBV28	TGTGCCGAGTCGGGGATAGATCAGCCCCAGCATTTT	CAESGIDQPQHF
TRBJ2-7	.	TRBD2	TRBV28	TGTGCCAGCAGTCCAGCGGGGCGCTCCTACGAGCAGTACTTC	CASSPAGRSYEQYF
TRBJ2-1	.	.	TRBV11-3	TGTGCCAGCAAGTGGAGGGGATCGGATGAGCAGTTCTTC	CASKWRGSDEQFF
TRBJ2-7	.	TRBD2	TRBV6-1	TGTGCCAGCAGTTCTGGGGGAGGGAAGGGCGAGCAGTACTTC	CASSSGGGKGEQYF
TRBJ1-6	.	.	TRBV19	TGTGCCAGTAGTATAGCGGCAGGCCTTGGATCACCCCTCCACTTT	CASSIAAGLGSPLHF
TRBJ2-3	.	.	TRBV12-5	TGTGCTAGTGGTTTGCTTCGACCCAACGGGATCACAGATACGCAGTATTTT	CASGLLRPNGITDTQYF
TRBJ2-5	.	TRBD1	TRBV11-2	TGTGCCAGCAGCCGGGACAGAAAAGAGACCCAGTACTTC	CASSRDRKETQYF
TRBJ2-7	.	.	TRBV19	TGTGCCAGTAGCCGAAACAGGGACTCCTACGAGCAGTACTTC	CASSRNRDSYEQYF
TRBJ2-3	.	TRBD2	TRBV7-3	TGTGCCAGCAGCTCTAGCGGGGGAAGCACAGATACGCAGTATTTT	CASSSSGGSTDTQYF
TRBJ2-2	once	.	TRBV7-5	TGTGCCAGAAGCTTAACTAGCGCCTTACCGAACACCGGGGAGCTGTTTTTT	CARSLTSALPNTGELFF
TRBJ1-3	.	.	TRBV6-6	TGTGCCAGCAGTTACGGGACAACCTCTGGAAACACCATATATTTT	CASSYGTTSGNTIYF
TRBJ2-1	.	TRBD2	TRBV6-4	TGTGCCAGCAGTGACTCGATACTACGGGAGGGTGAGCAGTTCTTC	CASSDSILREGEQFF
TRBJ2-7	.	.	TRBV27	TGTGCCAGCAGTTTTTACGGAGGGGTCGAGCAGTACTTC	CASSFYGGVEQYF
TRBJ2-1	.	TRBD2	TRBV30	TGTGCCTGGATGGGACTAGCGAACAATGAGCAGTTCTTC	CAWMGLANNEQFF
TRBJ2-3	.	.	TRBV7-9	TGTGCCAGCAGCCTCAGGGCCTCTTCCACAGATACGCAGTATTTT	CASSLRASSTDTQYF
TRBJ1-2	.	.	TRBV12-2	TGTGCAAGTCGCTTCAGGTACTATGGCTACACCTTC	CASRFRYYGYTF
TRBJ2-7	.	TRBD1	TRBV6-1	TGTGCCAGCAGTGAAATTGGGACAGGGTACCACGAGCAGTACTTC	CASSEIGTGYHEQYF
TRBJ1-2	.	TRBD1	TRBV6-5	TGTGCCAGCAGCCTCGACAGGGTTAACTATGGCTACACCTTC	CASSLDRVNYGYTF
TRBJ2-5	.	TRBD2	TRBV4-1	TGCGCCAGCAGCCAAGACAAGGCCATCCGCGGGGGGGCTGGGGAGACCCAGTACTTC	CASSQDKAIRGGAGETQYF
TRBJ2-5	.	TRBD2	TRBV5-4	TGTGCCAGCAGTTCTGGGTTAGCGGGGGGAGAGACCCAGTACTTC	CASSSGLAGGETQYF
TRBJ1-5	.	.	TRBV18	TGTGCCAGCTCTCAGGGCAATCAGCCCCAGCATTTT	CASSQGNQPQHF
TRBJ1-4	.	.	TRBV10-3	TGTGCCATCAGTGAGGGGGGCCGGCGCCCTGCCGGGGAAAAACTGTTTTTT	CAISEGGRRPAGEKLFF
TRBJ2-7	.	.	TRBV2	TGTGCCAGCTACAGATTAACCTACGAGCAGTACTTC	CASYRLTYEQYF
TRBJ2-1	.	TRBD2	TRBV19	TGTGCCAGTAGTAAAGGGACTAGCGGGAGCAATGAGCAGTTCTTC	CASSKGTSGSNEQFF
TRBJ1-6	few	.	TRBV6-5	TGTGCCAGCAGTTACTTATATTCACCCCTCCACTTT	CASSYLYSPLHF
TRBJ2-1	.	.	TRBV7-2	TGTGCCAGCAGCTCGCACAGGGGGGGTGGAAATGAGCAGTTCTTC	CASSSHRGGGNEQFF